One sample yielded the 24 T cell receptor beta chains listed below, sequenced in a study of beta chain features in type 1 diabetes. Every isolated RNA sample was fully reverse transcribed, so sequencing captured expressed TCRB transcripts. Method: immunoSEQ multiplex PCR; TCRdb's copy keeps in-frame clones and lacks some. The top ten clones hold approximately 0.93% of a sample with about 300,000 clones, about 8.5% of them seen once. The sequencing input was central memory CD4+ T cells from blood. These receptors came from a woman aged 18-35 years in good health.

Ten or more counts support this clone. The V gene is TRBV27, the J gene TRBJ2-3; D remains unclear. The CDR3 loop spans 13 amino acids. Germline CDR1 reads MNHEY; CDR2 reads SMNVEV (reference sequence). V was shortened by 4 bases and J by 0 bases, with 5 bases between the two germline ends. For the CDR3, the DNA is TGTGCCAGCAGTTCCGCTAGCACAGATACGCAGTATTTT. This gives the protein CASSSASTDTQYF.

The chain joins TRBV7-2 to TRBJ1-3; D call uncertain. This CDR3 is built from 12 residues. CDR1 SGHTA and CDR2 FQGNSA come from the germline V gene. V was trimmed by 5 bases and J by 6 bases, leaving 8 bases between them. Here the CDR3 DNA reads TGTGCCAGCAGCACGGGTTTAAACACCATATATTTT. Translated, it gives CASSTGLNTIYF.

This clone was seen ten or more times. Here the CDR3 DNA reads TGTGCCATCAGAAGTGACGGAGGAACAGGGTCCGGCGGTAGCTACGAGCAGTACGTC. Encoded protein: CAIRSDGGTGSGGSYEQYV. The gene calls are TRBV10-3 and TRBJ2-7, with D possibly TRBD1 on 6 matching bases. The CDR3 has 19 amino acids. Per the germline V gene, CDR1 is ENHRY and CDR2 is SYGVKD. Trimming took 6 bases from V and 3 from J, leaving 30 bases between them.

This sequence joins TRBV11-3 and TRBJ2-7, with 9 bases aligning to TRBD1. The CDR3 sequence is 13 residues long. The germline V gene encodes CDR1 SGHNT and CDR2 YENEEA. Trimming at V came to 6 bases and at J to 5 bases, leaving 5 bases not matched to a gene. As DNA, the CDR3 is TGTGCCAGCAGACCGGGACAGGGCCACGAGCAGTACTTC. The encoded protein is CASRPGQGHEQYF.

The chain employs TRBV6-5 and TRBJ1-5; 7 bases match TRBD1. V trimming: 6 bases; J trimming: 0 bases; junction bases outside the gene matches: 5. Per germline, CDR1 MNHEY and CDR2 SVGAGI. The CDR3 extends over 15 amino acids. The CDR3 loop reads CASRYTGDSNQPQHF. DNA for the CDR3: TGTGCCAGCAGGTACACAGGGGATAGCAATCAGCCCCAGCATTTT.

This clone has a handful of counts. The chain carries TRBV6-6 and TRBJ2-7; D tentatively fits TRBD1 or TRBD2 (5 bases each). From germline, CDR1 is MNHNY and CDR2 SVGAGI (reference sequence). V was shortened by 5 bases and J by 8 bases, with 16 bases between the two germline ends. The CDR3 has 13 amino acids. DNA for the CDR3: TGTGCCAGCAGTCCTCGGGACCGCACAAAGCAGTACTTC. Its protein product is CASSPRDRTKQYF.

This clone was counted many times. The V gene is TRBV4-2, the J gene TRBJ2-7; either TRBD1 or TRBD2 may supply D (6 bases each). The CDR3 length is 17 residues. The V gene lost 0 bases and the J gene lost 2 bases, with 17 bases spanning the gap. CDR1 is LGHNA, CDR2 YNFKEQ, per germline. The CDR3 DNA reads as TGTGCCAGCAGCCAAGATAAGGGGGGACTTCAACCCTACGAGCAGTACTTC. It specifies CASSQDKGGLQPYEQYF.

In this sample, this clone turned up a few times. V gene TRBV7-2 combines with J gene TRBJ2-2; the D is unclear. Germline V gives CDR1 SGHTA, CDR2 FQGNSA. CDR3 length: 16 residues. With 5 bases removed from V and 0 bases from J, the gap between germline ends came to 13 bases. CDR3 residues: CASSKRPGANTGELFF. The CDR3 DNA reads TGTGCCAGCAGCAAAAGACCTGGCGCGAACACCGGGGAGCTGTTTTTT.

Details on this clone: A much larger clone lies a single base off, so this may be a read error. The chain joins TRBV7-7 to TRBJ2-2; D might be TRBD2 (5 bases). Germline V gene lookup returns CDR1 SSHAT and CDR2 FNYEAQ (reference sequence). The CDR3 is 15 residues long. V lost 1 base to trimming and J lost 7 bases, with 13 bases between them. The CDR3 spells CASSLGSDGSGELFF. As DNA, the CDR3 is TGTGCCAGCAGCTTAGGTAGCGATGGGAGCGGGGAGCTGTTTTTT.

J is TRBJ2-3 and V is TRBV4-3; TRBD2 aligns across 12 bases. V lost 1 base and J lost 1; bases outside the gene matches: 0. The CDR3 has 16 residues. Per the germline V gene, CDR1 is LGHNA and CDR2 is YSLEER. CDR3 DNA sequence: TGCGCCAGCAGCCAAGGGACTAGCGGGGGCACAGATACGCAGTATTTT. Translated: CASSQGTSGGTDTQYF.

This clone was recorded many times. This chain joins TRBV30 and TRBJ2-2; 9 bases match TRBD2. Germline V gives CDR1 GTSNPN, CDR2 SVGIG (reference sequence). This CDR3 is 15 amino acids long. V gave up 1 base and J gave up 6 bases; unmatched junction bases: 6. The CDR3 reads CAWSGGTSIAGELFF. CDR3 sequence (DNA): TGTGCCTGGAGTGGTGGGACTAGCATTGCCGGGGAGCTGTTTTTT.

This chain links TRBV7-2 with TRBJ1-1, with D perhaps TRBD1 (6 bases). The germline V and J ends were trimmed by 5 bases and 7 bases, with 11 bases remaining between them. CDR3 length: 12 amino acids. CDR1 and CDR2 from the germline V gene are SGHTA and FQGNSA. The CDR3 sequence is CASSIQGYEAFF. The CDR3 DNA sequence: TGTGCCAGCAGCATACAGGGTTATGAAGCTTTCTTT.

This clone was seen more than once but under ten times. This chain uses TRBV29-1 with TRBJ2-7; 10 bases line up with TRBD1. This CDR3 is built from 12 residues. The germline V gene encodes CDR1 SQVTM and CDR2 ANQGSEA. This chain's CDR3 is CTLDRGYYEQYF. CDR3 DNA: TGCACCTTGGACAGGGGGTACTACGAGCAGTACTTC.

The rearrangement joins TRBV28 to TRBJ2-2, with 8 bases matching TRBD1. After removal of 6 bases from V and 6 bases from J, the junction contained 6 bases not matched to a gene. The CDR3 extends over 14 amino acids. Germline CDR1 and CDR2: MDHEN and SYDVKM. The CDR3 nucleotides are TGTGCCAGCAGGCCGGGACAGGTCCCCGGGGAGCTGTTTTTT. Translated: CASRPGQVPGELFF.

This clone was observed a handful of times. The chain has TRBV6-5 and TRBJ1-5; maybe TRBD1 (5 bases). The CDR3 spans 15 residues. The V gene's germline CDR1 is MNHEY and CDR2 SVGAGI. V was clipped by 1 base and J by 1 base, with 8 bases between them. The CDR3 spells CASSYWPGSNQPQHF. The CDR3 DNA sequence: TGTGCCAGCAGTTACTGGCCAGGGAGCAATCAGCCCCAGCATTTT.

In nucleotides, the CDR3 is TGTGCCAGCAGTCAGACAGGGTCCACCGGGGAGCTGTTTTTT. The encoded protein is CASSQTGSTGELFF. The V and J genes are TRBV28 and TRBJ2-2; 7 bases map to TRBD1. Germline lookup yields CDR1 MDHEN and CDR2 SYDVKM. V was pared by 5 bases and J by 4 bases, with 4 bases of the junction left unmatched. The CDR3 has 14 residues.

This clone was picked up a small number of times. The chain combines TRBV2 with TRBJ1-1; the D gene is possibly TRBD1 (6 bases). Deletions cut 5 bases from V and 5 bases from J, with 15 bases between. In germline, CDR1 is SNHLY, CDR2 FYNNEI. This CDR3 region has 14 residues. The CDR3 DNA follows: TGTGCCAGCAGTTACCTACAGGGAAGTACTGAAGCTTTCTTT. This translates into CASSYLQGSTEAFF.

This clone turned up a few times. This chain connects TRBV10-3 to TRBJ2-5; no firm D call. The ends were cut back, 3 bases at V and 5 bases at J, with 10 bases in the middle. This CDR3 spans 13 amino acids. The germline V gene has CDR1 ENHRY and CDR2 SYGVKD. As DNA, the CDR3 is TGTGCCATCAGTGATTCACAGAGGGAGACCCAGTACTTC. This translates into CAISDSQRETQYF.

The chain joins TRBV4-1 to TRBJ2-3; TRBD2 aligns across 7 bases. The CDR3 totals 17 residues. Germline loops: CDR1 MGHRA, CDR2 YSYEKL. Trimming cost V 4 bases and J 2 bases; bases outside gene matches: 12. The CDR3 protein is CASSPMMGGGDTDTQYF. Written as DNA, the CDR3 is TGCGCCAGCAGCCCAATGATGGGGGGAGGGGACACAGATACGCAGTATTTT.

This clone turned up a few times. The chain links TRBV30 to TRBJ1-1; 7 nucleotides line up with TRBD1. There are 14 residues in the CDR3. V lost 3 bases, J lost 1 base, and 5 bases stayed unmatched. Germline V CDR1 and CDR2: GTSNPN, SVGIG (reference sequence). The chain's CDR3 is CAWSPRGGNTEAFF. The CDR3, as DNA: TGTGCCTGGAGCCCCAGGGGGGGGAACACTGAAGCTTTCTTT.

This clone was detected a few times. The rearrangement uses TRBV6-5 and TRBJ2-1; D possibly corresponds to TRBD1 (5 bases). The CDR3 totals 13 residues. Germline CDR1 is MNHEY and CDR2 is SVGAGI. The V end lost 2 bases, the J end lost 9 bases, and 11 bases lay between the germline ends. CDR3 in amino acids: CASSYQGLSEQFF. The CDR3 nucleotides are TGTGCCAGCAGTTACCAGGGATTGAGTGAGCAGTTCTTC.

Note on this clone: At the DNA level, this CDR3 is encoded by other sequences in the same sample as well. The chain uses TRBV28 and TRBJ2-1, with TRBD1 matching 7 bases. Germline values: CDR1 MDHEN, CDR2 SYDVKM. J lost 7 bases, V lost 8 bases, and 14 bases had no gene match. This CDR3 contains 15 residues. CDR3 sequence: CASGLQGFGLNEQFF. DNA of the CDR3: TGTGCCAGCGGATTACAGGGGTTCGGGCTAAATGAGCAGTTCTTC.

The chain has TRBV5-4 and TRBJ2-2; TRBD2 might be the D (5 bases). V gave up 3 bases and J gave up 9 bases, with 12 bases separating them. Germline CDR1 is SGHNT and CDR2 is YYREEE (reference sequence). The CDR3 spans 13 residues. CDR3 region: CASSSAASRELFF. The CDR3 DNA is TGTGCCAGCAGCTCGGCGGCTAGCCGGGAGCTGTTTTTT.

This clone was detected a few times. This chain connects TRBV28 to TRBJ2-7; a possible D gene is TRBD1 (6 bases). The germline gives CDR1 MDHEN, CDR2 SYDVKM. V lost 6 bases and J 6 bases, leaving 18 bases between the germline ends. CDR3 size: 14 residues. As DNA, the CDR3 is TGTGCCAGCAGCTCACATCAGGGGAGCCGCGAGCAGTACGTC. This codes for CASSSHQGSREQYV.